This T cell receptor beta chain stems from a study of blood T cell repertoires in COVID-19. In the study overall: COVID-19 samples, acute and convalescent, were from the United States, Italy and Spain. PBMCs, B-cell-depleted T cells, or T cells were the source of the cDNA or gDNA that made up the material.

In the authors' methods: Reference gene primer amplification yielded estimated nucleated cell counts. Clones were sequenced by immunoSEQ multiplex PCR, and TCRdb holds only the in-frame ones, with some missing. V and J calls and clone size come straight from that table; D and trimming were deduced from the DNA. The sample records roughly 65,000 clones, 85% to 90% being singletons. V lost 7 bases, J lost 1 base, and 10 bases lay in between. The CDR3 is 13 amino acids. Germline loops: CDR1 SNHLY, CDR2 FYNNEI. The sample taken for sequencing was peripheral blood. The V and J genes are TRBV2 and TRBJ2-5, with D unresolved. This receptor was identified in a middle-aged man with acute or convalescent COVID-19. In DNA form, the CDR3 reads TGTGCCAGCATGAGAGGTCCCCAAGAGACCCAGTACTTC. It codes for CASMRGPQETQYF.